Listed below are T cell receptor beta chains from one sample, sequenced in a study of identical twins. TCRdb redid the calling of the 5' RACE reads with MiXCR, one entry per CDR3 protein. The data contain 700,000 or so distinct CDR3 sequences, over 8.5% of them singletons. These data also formed part of another study, on yellow fever vaccine responses in identical twins.

What was sequenced was PBMCs. The receptors originated from a woman between 18 and 29 years old in good health. The CDR3 runs from the conserved cysteine through the conserved F or W. D genes are given only for firm matches. Clone size is not always given. Where it is, it says once, few, many or a class for expanded clones.

CDR3aa | CDR3nt | j_gene | abundance | d_gene | v_gene
CASSLAETPYEQYF | TGTGCCAGCAGCTTAGCAGAGACACCCTACGAGCAGTACTTC | TRBJ2-7 | . | . | TRBV11-2
CATSDVVPGPNNEQFF | TGTGCCACCAGTGATGTAGTACCGGGACCGAACAATGAGCAGTTCTTC | TRBJ2-1 | many | . | TRBV24-1
CASSPAGGNIQYF | TGTGCCAGCAGCCCAGCCGGCGGAAACATTCAGTACTTC | TRBJ2-4 | many | . | TRBV28
CSVTQGGRNQPQHF | TGCAGCGTGACACAGGGTGGTAGGAATCAGCCCCAGCATTTT | TRBJ1-5 | few | . | TRBV29-1
CASSIYGSGDGYNEQFF | TGTGCCAGCAGTATCTATGGGAGCGGGGACGGTTACAATGAGCAGTTCTTC | TRBJ2-1 | few | TRBD2 | TRBV6-1
CASSLLGLAGGLDTQYF | TGTGCCAGCAGTTTACTGGGACTAGCGGGAGGTCTAGATACGCAGTATTTT | TRBJ2-3 | many | TRBD2 | TRBV12-3/TRBV12-4
CASSIGPGRTGELFF | TGTGCCAGCAGCATCGGGCCGGGGAGAACCGGGGAGCTGTTTTTT | TRBJ2-2 | . | . | TRBV9
CAGGLKKDTQYF | TGTGCCGGGGGACTCAAGAAAGATACGCAGTATTTT | TRBJ2-3 | few | . | TRBV7-2
CASSQRTSGGNTGELFF | TGTGCCAGCTCACAGAGGACTAGCGGGGGAAACACCGGGGAGCTGTTTTTT | TRBJ2-2 | . | TRBD2 | TRBV18
CASSPTATEAFF | TGTGCCAGCAGTCCTACAGCGACTGAAGCTTTCTTT | TRBJ1-1 | many | . | TRBV12-3/TRBV12-4
CASTEGGAPGELFF | TGTGCCAGCACCGAAGGGGGGGCGCCAGGGGAGCTGTTTTTT | TRBJ2-2 | . | . | TRBV6-1
CASSQNFAVSRADNEQFF | TGCGCCAGCAGCCAGAATTTCGCTGTTTCTCGGGCCGACAATGAGCAGTTCTTC | TRBJ2-1 | few | . | TRBV4-3
CASSQDRDSQGATKYGYTF | TGCGCCAGCAGCCAAGATCGGGATAGCCAGGGGGCGACGAAATATGGCTACACCTTC | TRBJ1-2 | many | TRBD1 | TRBV4-1
CASSLYGTGEQYF | TGTGCCAGCAGCTTGTACGGGACAGGCGAGCAGTACTTC | TRBJ2-7 | many | TRBD1 | TRBV5-5
CASSTSITGDYEQYF | TGTGCCAGCAGCACATCGATCACAGGAGACTACGAGCAGTACTTC | TRBJ2-7 | . | . | TRBV7-9